Given below is one TCR beta chain in context. Authors' methods: For nucleated cells, counts were estimated from reference gene primer amplification. Repertoires were generated with immunoSEQ multiplex PCR, while TCRdb's copy carries only in-frame clones and drops some. The DNA gave D and trimming, while V, J and clone size come from that table. This table has more than 95,000 clones, 82% appearing once. The data are from a study of blood T cell repertoires in COVID-19. About the study: Samples came from the United States, Italy and Spain, spanning acute and convalescent COVID-19. T cells, B-cell-depleted T cells, or PBMCs provided the cDNA or gDNA that served as material.

Per the germline V gene, CDR1 is GTSNPN and CDR2 is SVGIG (reference sequence). Trimming removed 3 bases from V and 16 bases from J; junction bases left unmatched: 12. The CDR3 covers 13 residues. Sequenced sample: peripheral blood. The genes are TRBV30 and TRBJ2-1; 10 bases line up with TRBD1. The clonotype originates from a man between 60 and 75 years old with acute or convalescent COVID-19. CDR3 protein: CAWSLGQGTRGFF. DNA for the CDR3: TGTGCCTGGAGCTTGGGACAGGGGACGAGGGGTTTCTTC.